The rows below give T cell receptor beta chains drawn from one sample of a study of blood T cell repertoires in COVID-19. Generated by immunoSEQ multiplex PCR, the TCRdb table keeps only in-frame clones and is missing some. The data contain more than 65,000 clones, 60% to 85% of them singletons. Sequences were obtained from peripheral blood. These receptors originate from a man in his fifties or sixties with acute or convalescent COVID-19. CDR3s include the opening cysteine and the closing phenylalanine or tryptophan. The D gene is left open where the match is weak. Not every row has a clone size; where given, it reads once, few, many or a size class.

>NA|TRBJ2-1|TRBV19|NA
CASTSDRDNEQFF
TGTGCCAGTACCTCGGACAGAGACAATGAGCAGTTCTTC
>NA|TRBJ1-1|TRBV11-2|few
CASSPTRNTEAFF
TGTGCCAGCAGCCCAACAAGGAACACTGAAGCTTTCTTT
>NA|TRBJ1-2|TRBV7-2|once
CASSLGGTINYGYTF
TGTGCCAGCAGCTTAGGGGGGACAATTAACTATGGCTACACCTTC
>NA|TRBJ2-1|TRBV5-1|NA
CASSFRGGITEQFF
TGCGCCAGCAGCTTCAGAGGAGGCATCACTGAGCAGTTCTTC
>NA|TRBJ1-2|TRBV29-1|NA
CSVSLDGESGYTF
TGCAGCGTCAGTCTTGACGGGGAAAGTGGCTACACCTTC
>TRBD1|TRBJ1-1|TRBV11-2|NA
CASSEQGGLMNTEAFF
TGTGCCAGCAGCGAGCAGGGGGGACTCATGAACACTGAAGCTTTCTTT
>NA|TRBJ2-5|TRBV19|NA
CASSTGLYGEQETQYF
TGTGCCAGTAGTACCGGACTATATGGGGAACAAGAGACCCAGTACTTC
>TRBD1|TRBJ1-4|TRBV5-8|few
CASSLNRGFVYEKLFF
TGTGCCAGCAGCTTAAACAGGGGTTTCGTTTATGAAAAACTGTTTTTT
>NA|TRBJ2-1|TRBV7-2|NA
CASSLRVLGGHEQFF
TGTGCCAGCAGCCTTCGGGTATTGGGGGGGCATGAGCAGTTCTTC
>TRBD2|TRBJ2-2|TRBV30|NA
CAWRRSGGYTGELFF
TGTGCCTGGAGGCGGAGCGGGGGTTACACCGGGGAGCTGTTTTTT
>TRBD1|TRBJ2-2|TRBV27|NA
CASSLSRGSRTGELFF
TGTGCCAGCAGTTTATCCAGGGGGAGCCGTACCGGGGAGCTGTTTTTT